What follows are 32 T cell receptor beta chains derived from one specimen sequenced in a study of radiotherapy plus CTLA-4 blockade in lung cancer. Profiling relied on immunoSEQ multiplex PCR, and the TCRdb table lists in-frame clones only, not all of them. This sample has more than 60,000 clones, with less than 85% found just once. The input for sequencing was peripheral blood, taken from a patient treated with radiotherapy plus ipilimumab. The receptors stem from a human donor with non-small cell lung cancer who had a complete response to radiotherapy plus ipilimumab.

This chain uses TRBV19 with TRBJ1-4, with a tentative D call TRBD1 (5 bases). Germline V gene sequence: CDR1 LNHDA, CDR2 SQIVND (reference sequence). The CDR3 consists of 15 residues. V was shortened by 11 bases and J by 0 bases, with 16 bases between the two germline ends. The CDR3 DNA is TGTGCCGTAGGGGAAGTGATTCCAACTAATGAAAAACTGTTTTTT. This translates into CAVGEVIPTNEKLFF.

The chain has TRBV4-3 and TRBJ1-6; TRBD1 agrees at 8 bases. CDR3 length: 18 amino acids. V lost 3 bases and J lost 3; bases outside the gene matches: 10. CDR1 LGHNA and CDR2 YSLEER come from the germline V gene. The CDR3: CASSHSAGTGSYNSPLHF. In DNA, the CDR3 is TGCGCCAGCAGCCATTCCGCGGGGACAGGCAGCTATAATTCACCCCTCCACTTT.

This clone was detected a few times. The chain carries TRBV7-3 and TRBJ2-2; TRBD2 is a possible D gene (5 bases). Trimming shortened V by 4 bases and J by 8 bases, and 17 bases separated the two germline ends. Germline V CDR1 and CDR2: SGHTA, FQGTGA. This CDR3 spans 15 amino acids. This CDR3 reads CASSSNTARGGELFF. CDR3 DNA: TGTGCCAGCAGCTCCAACACCGCCCGGGGTGGGGAGCTGTTTTTT.

The J gene is TRBJ1-2, the V gene TRBV2; perhaps TRBD1 as D (6 bases). This CDR3 spans 13 amino acids. Germline values: CDR1 SNHLY, CDR2 FYNNEI. V was trimmed by 5 bases and J by 8 bases, leaving 15 bases between them. CDR3 nucleotide sequence: TGTGCCAGCAGTCCGGACAGCATATGGGGCTACACCTTC. This gives the protein CASSPDSIWGYTF.

The chain uses TRBV15 and TRBJ2-1, with 7 bases that match TRBD2. The CDR3 loop spans 14 amino acids. The V gene's germline CDR1 is LNHNV and CDR2 YYDKDF (reference sequence). V trimming: 8 bases; J trimming: 0 bases; junction bases outside the gene matches: 4. CDR3 coding DNA: TGTGCCACCTGGCGGGGGTTCTCCTACAATGAGCAGTTCTTC. Translated, it gives CATWRGFSYNEQFF.

The chain is built from TRBV11-2 and TRBJ1-3; unclear D gene. Germline V gene lookup returns CDR1 SGHAT and CDR2 FQNNGV. Trimming removed 5 bases from V and 0 bases from J, with 23 bases in between. This CDR3 has 19 amino acids. The DNA of the CDR3 is TGTGCCAGCAGCGGATTAAAACGGGATCTTCCGACCTCTGGAAACACCATATATTTT. Translating it yields CASSGLKRDLPTSGNTIYF.

This chain joins TRBV7-2 and TRBJ1-5; 8 positions match TRBD1. The CDR3 covers 13 residues. V shed 4 bases, J shed 4 bases, and the junction held 0 bases outside the gene matches. Germline V gene lookup returns CDR1 SGHTA and CDR2 FQGNSA. CDR3 DNA: TGTGCCAGCAGCTGGGACAGGAATCAGCCCCAGCATTTT. Encoded protein: CASSWDRNQPQHF.

A few counts support this clone. The chain is built from TRBV19 and TRBJ1-6, with 7 positions matching TRBD1. From germline, CDR1 is LNHDA and CDR2 SQIVND (reference sequence). V gave up 3 bases and J gave up 4 bases; unmatched junction bases: 3. The CDR3 is made up of 15 amino acids. For the CDR3, the DNA is TGTGCCAGTAGTATGGGACAGCAGTATAATTCACCCCTCCACTTT. Protein sequence: CASSMGQQYNSPLHF. Based on the CDR3 plus reference TRBV19 and TRBJ1-6, the full variable domain is DGGITQSPKYLFRKEGQNVTLSCEQNLNHDAMYWYRQDPGQGLRLIYYSQIVNDFQKGDIAEGYSVSREKKESFPLTVTSAQKNPTAFYLCASSMGQQYNSPLHFGNGTRLTVT.

This chain joins TRBV5-8 and TRBJ2-7; D is undetermined. CDR3 length equals 12 residues. Deletions cut 5 bases from V and 3 bases from J, with 9 bases between. Germline values: CDR1 SGHTS, CDR2 YDEGEE. CDR3 coding DNA: TGTGCCAGCAGAAGCCCGTTCTACGAGCAGTACTTC. Protein product: CASRSPFYEQYF.

The V call is TRBV19, the J call TRBJ1-2; D is undetermined. The germline V and J ends were trimmed by 4 bases and 4 bases, with 22 bases remaining between them. Looked up from germline, CDR1 is LNHDA and CDR2 is SQIVND (reference sequence). The CDR3 runs 17 residues. CDR3 sequence reads: CASSKGPSRGGIYGYTF. The DNA of the CDR3 is TGTGCCAGTAGTAAAGGCCCCTCCCGGGGAGGAATCTATGGCTACACCTTC.

Judged by abundance, this clone is medium-sized. This same CDR3 is encoded by further DNA sequences in the sample. CDR3 bases: TGTGCCAGCAAGTCCGGAGGCACCGGGGAGCTGTTTTTT. Protein product: CASKSGGTGELFF. The genes are TRBV6-1 and TRBJ2-2; D might be TRBD2 (5 bases). Per germline, CDR1 MNHNS and CDR2 SASEGT. Trimming stripped 7 bases from V and 4 bases from J, with 10 bases between. The CDR3 extends over 13 amino acids.

CDR3 residues: CASSLEQGVGRQYF. The CDR3 nucleotides are TGTGCCAGCAGCTTGGAACAGGGGGTAGGGAGGCAGTACTTC. The chain couples TRBV5-4 to TRBJ2-7; the match to TRBD1 covers 8 bases. Germline trimming cut 0 bases from V and 9 bases from J; bases unmatched to any gene: 8. Germline V gives CDR1 SGHNT, CDR2 YYREEE (reference sequence). This CDR3 has 14 amino acids.

This clone has a handful of counts. The chain carries TRBV5-4 and TRBJ2-6, with D unclear. Germline V gene lookup returns CDR1 SGHNT and CDR2 YYREEE (reference sequence). Trimming cost V 4 bases and J 1 base, with 9 bases left between them. The CDR3 loop spans 15 amino acids. This CDR3 is CASSTTGSGANVLTF. The CDR3 bases are TGTGCCAGCAGCACGACCGGGTCTGGGGCCAACGTCCTGACTTTC.

This clone was counted between two and nine times. The chain recombines TRBV4-2 with TRBJ1-5; 7 nucleotides align to TRBD1. Germline V gives CDR1 LGHNA, CDR2 YNFKEQ. V lost 0 bases to trimming and J lost 2 bases; unmatched junction nucleotides: 1. This CDR3 has 15 amino acids. This CDR3 is CASSQDGTGNQPQHF. The DNA of the CDR3 is TGTGCCAGCAGCCAAGATGGGACAGGCAATCAGCCCCAGCATTTT.

The chain recombines TRBV4-1 with TRBJ2-5; D unclear. Trimming left V 1 base short and J 1 base short, with 7 bases between. The germline CDR1 and CDR2 sequences are MGHRA and YSYEKL. This CDR3 is built from 14 residues. DNA for the CDR3: TGCGCCAGCAGCCAAGGACACTCCCAAGAGACCCAGTACTTC. Amino acids: CASSQGHSQETQYF.

The chain uses TRBV7-9 and TRBJ1-1; D possibly corresponds to TRBD1 (5 bases). Per the germline V gene, CDR1 is SEHNR and CDR2 is FQNEAQ (reference sequence). V lost 5 bases and J lost 3, with 16 bases in between. The CDR3 runs to 15 residues. The chain's CDR3 is CASSPIRQTYTEAFF. CDR3 in DNA: TGTGCCAGCAGCCCAATAAGACAGACTTACACTGAAGCTTTCTTT.

CDR3 sequence (DNA): TGTGCCAGCAGACTACAGGGGGCATCGGGCAATGAGCAGTTCTTC. Translating it yields CASRLQGASGNEQFF. The chain joins TRBV6-5 to TRBJ2-1; 9 bases fit TRBD1. Germline-derived CDR1 and CDR2 are MNHEY and SVGAGI. The junction had 9 bases not matched to a gene; V was cut back by 6 bases and J by 6 bases. The CDR3 has 15 amino acids.

This sequence joins TRBV4-3 and TRBJ2-3, with D tentatively TRBD2 (6 bases). Germline V gives CDR1 LGHNA, CDR2 YSLEER. V gave up 4 bases and J gave up 1 base, with 12 bases separating them. This CDR3 has 15 amino acids. CDR3 loop: CASSRSAGGTDTQYF. CDR3 DNA sequence: TGCGCCAGCAGCCGTTCAGCGGGCGGCACAGATACGCAGTATTTT.

V and J are TRBV19 and TRBJ2-7; the D gene is possibly TRBD2 (6 bases). V was shortened by 5 bases and J by 7 bases, with 15 bases between the two germline ends. Germline loops: CDR1 LNHDA, CDR2 SQIVND (reference sequence). The CDR3 covers 13 residues. The CDR3 DNA reads TGTGCCAGTAGTCGGGACTCCTCCCGAGAGCAGTACTTC. Its protein is CASSRDSSREQYF.

The V gene is TRBV2, the J gene TRBJ1-1, with 8 bases that match TRBD1. The junction had 10 bases not matched to a gene; V was cut back by 2 bases and J by 11 bases. The CDR3 loop spans 14 amino acids. Germline lookup yields CDR1 SNHLY and CDR2 FYNNEI. The CDR3 DNA sequence: TGTGCCAGCAGTGAATCAGGACAGGGACCACTGGCTTTCTTT. This translates into CASSESGQGPLAFF.

The chain uses TRBV5-4 and TRBJ2-3; 8 bases fit TRBD2. The CDR3 totals 16 residues. The V segment lost 0 bases and the J segment 4 bases; nucleotides outside the gene matches: 7. Germline CDR1 SGHNT, CDR2 YYREEE (reference sequence). CDR3 sequence reads: CASSLDLAGGADTQYF. CDR3 DNA: TGTGCCAGCAGCTTGGATTTGGCGGGGGGAGCAGATACGCAGTATTTT.

The genes are TRBV4-3 and TRBJ1-2; D gene unclear. CDR3 length equals 13 residues. CDR1 is LGHNA and CDR2 is YSLEER in the germline V gene. The V end was cut by 1 base, the J end by 1 base, with 4 bases between. CDR3 sequence (DNA): TGCGCCAGCAGCCAAGCCCGTAACTATGGCTACACCTTC. Protein product: CASSQARNYGYTF.

This chain joins TRBV9 and TRBJ1-1, with D hard to call. CDR3 length equals 14 residues. V shed 0 bases and J shed 5 bases, with 11 bases lying between them. The germline CDR1 and CDR2 sequences are SGDLS and YYNGEE. The DNA for the CDR3 is TGTGCCAGCAGCGTAGACAGCTCAACGACTGAAGCTTTCTTT. The encoded protein is CASSVDSSTTEAFF.

The chain combines TRBV27 with TRBJ1-4; the match to TRBD1 covers 10 bases. The junction had 1 base not matched to a gene; V was cut back by 5 bases and J by 7 bases. Per germline, CDR1 MNHEY and CDR2 SMNVEV (reference sequence). This CDR3 has 13 amino acids. In DNA form, the CDR3 reads TGTGCCAGCAGTGGGGACAGGGGTGAAAAACTGTTTTTT. It is translated as CASSGDRGEKLFF.

The chain recombines TRBV7-9 with TRBJ2-3; D perhaps matches TRBD2 (5 bases). The CDR3 contains 15 residues. The germline V gene encodes CDR1 SEHNR and CDR2 FQNEAQ (reference sequence). The V gene lost 2 bases and the J gene lost 0 bases, with 9 bases spanning the gap. This chain's CDR3 is CASSLRRTSTDTQYF. DNA of the CDR3: TGTGCCAGCAGCTTACGTCGGACTAGCACAGATACGCAGTATTTT.

The V and J genes are TRBV28 and TRBJ2-5; 7 bases align to TRBD1. The DNA end is more similar to TRBJ2-7, so the J call may be wrong. Looked up from germline, CDR1 is MDHEN and CDR2 is SYDVKM. The CDR3 totals 15 residues. In nucleotides, the CDR3 is TGTGCCAGCAGTCTTCCCCCCGGACAGGACTACGAGCAGTACTTC. It translates to CASSLPPGQDYEQYF.

This rearrangement joins TRBV7-9 to TRBJ2-1; possible D gene TRBD1, 7 bases. There are 15 residues in the CDR3. CDR1 is SEHNR and CDR2 is FQNEAQ in the germline V gene (reference sequence). V lost 3 bases and J 2 bases, leaving 11 bases between the germline ends. CDR3 in amino acids: CASSLQGGPYNEQFF. The CDR3 DNA reads as TGTGCCAGCAGCTTGCAGGGGGGACCCTACAATGAGCAGTTCTTC. The variable domain in full, with the rest retrieved from reference TRBV7-9 and TRBJ2-1, is DTGVSQNPRHKITKRGQNVTFRCDPISEHNRLYWYRQTLGQGPEFLTYFQNEAQLEKSRLLSDRFSAERPKGSFSTLEIQRTEQGDSAMYLCASSLQGGPYNEQFFGPGTRLTVL.

This chain connects TRBV7-2 to TRBJ2-7; D unclear. Per germline, CDR1 SGHTA and CDR2 FQGNSA. Trimming took 4 bases from V and 3 from J, leaving 13 bases between them. CDR3 length: 14 residues. The CDR3 reads CASSSYYPNYEQYF. The CDR3 nucleotides read TGTGCCAGCAGCTCCTACTATCCCAACTACGAGCAGTACTTC.

This sequence joins TRBV7-2 and TRBJ2-7, with 9 positions matching TRBD2. Per germline, CDR1 SGHTA and CDR2 FQGNSA. The CDR3 runs to 14 residues. V lost 3 bases to trimming and J lost 6 bases; unmatched junction nucleotides: 6. The CDR3 spells CASSLRGLAGEQYF. The CDR3 nucleotides read TGTGCCAGCAGCTTGCGGGGACTAGCAGGCGAGCAGTACTTC.

The chain recombines TRBV6-5 with TRBJ1-6; D is perhaps TRBD1 (6 bases). Germline CDR1 reads MNHEY; CDR2 reads SVGAGI. V lost 0 bases and J 10 bases, leaving 7 bases between the germline ends. This CDR3 is built from 13 residues. CDR3 residues: CASSYSRGSPLHF. For the CDR3, the DNA is TGTGCCAGCAGTTACTCAAGGGGGTCACCCCTCCACTTT.

The J gene is TRBJ2-1, the V gene TRBV9; D possibly corresponds to TRBD1 (5 bases). V gave up 0 bases and J gave up 4 bases, with 11 bases separating them. This CDR3 is 15 amino acids long. CDR1 and CDR2 from the germline V gene are SGDLS and YYNGEE. The CDR3 is CASSVEGALYNEQFF. The CDR3 nucleotides are TGTGCCAGCAGCGTAGAAGGGGCCTTATACAATGAGCAGTTCTTC.

The chain couples TRBV7-9 to TRBJ2-3, with 7 nucleotides matching TRBD2. The CDR3 is made up of 13 amino acids. The J segment lost 11 bases and the V segment lost 1 base, leaving 6 bases of the junction unmatched. CDR1 is SEHNR and CDR2 is FQNEAQ in the germline V gene (reference sequence). CDR3 nucleotide sequence: TGTGCCAGCAGCTTAGATGCGGGAGAGGTGCAGTATTTT. Translation: CASSLDAGEVQYF.